This T cell receptor (beta chain) was recorded in a study of OX40 agonist ivuxolimab in advanced cancers. Study outcomes and limitations: Partial responders receiving 0.1-3.0 mg/kg showed among the lowest clonal expansion. Researchers report that CD8+ T cells had, on average, more expanded clones than CD4+.

Comments on this clone: Its specificity is unknown.

The length of the CDR3 is 17 residues. Germline V gene data show CDR1 as SGHRS and CDR2 as YFSETQ. The germline V and J ends were trimmed by 2 bases and 1 base, with 15 bases remaining between them. Profiled with immunoSEQ multiplex PCR; TCRdb holds only in-frame clones, not every one. The sample has 30,000 or so clones; about 84% are singletons. The sample here was CD4+ or CD8+ T cells sorted from blood, taken in a trial of the OX40 agonist ivuxolimab. The clonotype originates from an adult with an advanced solid tumor such as melanoma, head and neck, liver or kidney cancer. The V and J genes are TRBV5-1 and TRBJ2-2; D uncertain. CDR3 region: CASSFKGAPENTGELFF. DNA for the CDR3: TGCGCCAGCAGCTTCAAGGGTGCACCGGAGAACACCGGGGAGCTGTTTTTT.